This T cell receptor beta chain was identified during a study of blood T cell repertoires in COVID-19. In assigning cohorts, the study relied on participant-reported clinical history. The CDR3 runs to 17 residues. The germline CDR1 and CDR2 sequences are SGHRS and YFSETQ. Trimming removed 0 bases from V and 7 bases from J; junction bases left unmatched: 9. Profiling relied on immunoSEQ multiplex PCR, and the TCRdb table lists in-frame clones only, not all of them. The table has 200,000 to 250,000 clones, around nine tenths seen once. Sample: PBMCs or T cells enriched from blood (not recorded which). This clonotype originated in a woman between 45 and 60 years old with acute COVID-19. The V gene is TRBV5-1, the J gene TRBJ2-2, with 10 positions matching TRBD2. The CDR3 sequence: CASSLGTSGYRSGELFF. The CDR3 DNA is TGCGCCAGCAGCTTGGGGACTAGCGGCTATCGCAGCGGGGAGCTGTTTTTT. The full variable domain, completed using reference TRBV5-1 and TRBJ2-2, is KAGVTQTPRYLIKTRGQQVTLSCSPISGHRSVSWYQQTPGQGLQFLFEYFSETQRNKGNFPGRFSGRQFSNSRSEMNVSTLELGDSALYLCASSLGTSGYRSGELFFGEGSRLTVL.